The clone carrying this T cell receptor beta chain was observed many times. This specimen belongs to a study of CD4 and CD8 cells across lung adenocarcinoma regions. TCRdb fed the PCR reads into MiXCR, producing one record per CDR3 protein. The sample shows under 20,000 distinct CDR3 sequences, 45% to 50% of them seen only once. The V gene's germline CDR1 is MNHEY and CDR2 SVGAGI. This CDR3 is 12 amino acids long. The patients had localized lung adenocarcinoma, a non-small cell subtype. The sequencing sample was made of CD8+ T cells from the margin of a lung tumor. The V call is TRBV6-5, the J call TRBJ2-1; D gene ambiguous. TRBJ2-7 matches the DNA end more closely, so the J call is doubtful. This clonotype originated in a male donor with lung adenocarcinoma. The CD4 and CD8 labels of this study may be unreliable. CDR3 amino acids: CASSYRIDEQYF. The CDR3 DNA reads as TGTGCCAGCAGTTACAGGATTGACGAGCAGTACTTC.